The 2 T cell receptor beta chains listed next were all sequenced from one sample in a study of blood T cell repertoires in COVID-19. Repertoires were generated with immunoSEQ multiplex PCR, while TCRdb's copy carries only in-frame clones and drops some. Of about 330,000 clones in the sample, more than 75% are singletons; the top ten hold less than 11%. Sequencing was done on a sample of PBMCs or T cells enriched from blood (not recorded which). Source of these receptors: a woman aged 18-29 years who had recovered from COVID-19.

This rearrangement joins TRBV9 to TRBJ1-4, with no clear D. Trimming pared 3 bases from V and 3 bases from J, leaving 9 bases between. Germline loops: CDR1 SGDLS, CDR2 YYNGEE. The CDR3 is 14 residues long. The CDR3 reads CASSGTGANEKLFF. CDR3 sequence (DNA): TGTGCCAGCAGCGGAACCGGGGCTAATGAAAAACTGTTTTTT.

This clone was observed a few times. The chain employs TRBV9 and TRBJ2-2, with 13 bases fitting TRBD2. V dropped 4 bases and J dropped 8; count of bases not matched to a gene: 11. CDR3 size: 17 residues. CDR1 and CDR2 from the germline V gene are SGDLS and YYNGEE. The CDR3, as DNA: TGTGCCAGCAGCCCCCACCAGACTAGCGGGGGGAGGGGGGAGCTGTTTTTT. Amino acid sequence: CASSPHQTSGGRGELFF.